This T cell receptor (beta chain) was retrieved from a study of shared clonotypes between healthy human individuals. V was clipped by 5 bases and J by 5 bases, with 12 bases between them. The CDR3 sequence is 13 residues long. Looked up from germline, CDR1 is MNHEY and CDR2 is SMNVEV (reference sequence). Clones were read by immunoSEQ multiplex PCR, and TCRdb kept only the in-frame ones, dropping some. The sample has 2.3 million or so clones; approximately 95% are singletons. The receptor was derived from a man in his late teens or twenties in good health. Some clones in this sample may be carry-over from other donors' samples. Input material: naive CD4+ T cells from PBMCs. Stated subset: CD45RA+ positively selected. The rearrangement links TRBV27 to TRBJ1-1; maybe TRBD1 (6 bases). This CDR3 is CASSPIGGTEAFF. The CDR3 DNA reads as TGTGCCAGCAGTCCAATAGGGGGGACTGAAGCTTTCTTT.